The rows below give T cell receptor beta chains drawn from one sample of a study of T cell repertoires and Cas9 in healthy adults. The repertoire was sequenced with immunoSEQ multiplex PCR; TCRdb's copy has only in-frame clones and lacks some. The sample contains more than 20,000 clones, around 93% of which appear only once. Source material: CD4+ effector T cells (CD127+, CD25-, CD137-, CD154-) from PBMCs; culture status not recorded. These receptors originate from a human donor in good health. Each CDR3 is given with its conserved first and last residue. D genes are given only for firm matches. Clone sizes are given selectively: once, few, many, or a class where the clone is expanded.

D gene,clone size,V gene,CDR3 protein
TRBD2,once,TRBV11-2,CASSLAGTSGSSYNEQFF
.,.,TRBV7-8,CASSQRRERRSYEQYF
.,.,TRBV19,CASGDNGYTF
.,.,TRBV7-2,CASSLAGQVTYEQYF
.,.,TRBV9,CASSVAPNTPDTQYF
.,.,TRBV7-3,CASSSTGPQLGETQYF
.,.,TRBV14,CASSQLLPKGGGYTF
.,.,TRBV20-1,CSAKTKGEQYF
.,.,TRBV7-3,CASSAGGQETQYF
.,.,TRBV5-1,CASSFRVPGDSGANVLTF
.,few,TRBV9,CASSATSITDTQYF
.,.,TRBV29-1,CSGGQERNGYTF
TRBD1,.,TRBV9,CASSATGGDTEAFF
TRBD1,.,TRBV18,CASSFQQGIKNEQYF
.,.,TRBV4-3,CASNQDLGSFYGYTF
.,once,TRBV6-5,CASRAGGIGYTF
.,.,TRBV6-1,CASSDKTGGNNQPQHF
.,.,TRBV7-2,CASSLLVFSLQSLDYGYTF
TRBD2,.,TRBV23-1,CASSQSSEREGMSYNEQFF
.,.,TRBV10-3,CATLLGGGSGNTIYF
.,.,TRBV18,CASSPSLYGYTF
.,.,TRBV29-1,CSVHRGGYGYTF
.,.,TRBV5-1,CASSSGADNEQFF
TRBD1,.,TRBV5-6,CASSPGDRIFKNIQYF
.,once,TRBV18,CASSPAVYMNTEAFF
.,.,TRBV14,CASRPHSNTEAFF
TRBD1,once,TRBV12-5,CASGLAPGTGVGNQPQHF
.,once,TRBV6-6,CASSLWTIYNEQFF
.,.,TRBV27,CASSSPNQPQHF
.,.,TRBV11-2,CASSLDAKVRGAFF
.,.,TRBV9,CASSPGNSGNTIYF